This T cell receptor (beta chain) was sequenced for a study of regulatory T cells in long-lasting Graves disease. Study-level background: Over 5 years of antithyroid drugs with positive TSH receptor antibodies was taken to mean persistent Graves' disease.

HTBI primers from iRepertoire and Arm-PCR of CDR3 regions yielded the TCR beta libraries. TCRdb passed the multiplex PCR reads through MiXCR, listing each CDR3 protein once. This sample carries roughly 400,000 distinct CDR3 sequences, over 20% of them seen once, and the ten largest clones take approximately 15%. Notes on the study in general: Persistent disease was associated with favored TRBV28 usage and with favored use of TRBJ1-2 and TRBJ2-5. Newly diagnosed Graves' patients had higher TCR diversity than persistent ones.

The germline gives CDR1 DFQATT, CDR2 SNEGSKA (reference sequence). This CDR3 contains 17 residues. Trimming pared 2 bases from V and 3 bases from J, leaving 21 bases between. This sample's time point: persistent/refractory GD, antithyroid drugs over 5 years with positive TRAb. Isolated PBMC RNA provided the starting material for the TCR library. Note on this clonotype: Antigen: not known.

The chain links TRBV20-1 to TRBJ2-3; weak D call: TRBD2 (6 bases). The starting material was peripheral blood mononuclear cells (PBMCs), obtained when the disease was refractory, from a patient treated with antithyroid drugs. This receptor was obtained from a female donor with Graves disease. CDR3 DNA sequence: TGCAGTGCTAGATCCTTCGGGACTCACGGAGGAACAGATACGCAGTATTTT. Encoded protein: CSARSFGTHGGTDTQYF.